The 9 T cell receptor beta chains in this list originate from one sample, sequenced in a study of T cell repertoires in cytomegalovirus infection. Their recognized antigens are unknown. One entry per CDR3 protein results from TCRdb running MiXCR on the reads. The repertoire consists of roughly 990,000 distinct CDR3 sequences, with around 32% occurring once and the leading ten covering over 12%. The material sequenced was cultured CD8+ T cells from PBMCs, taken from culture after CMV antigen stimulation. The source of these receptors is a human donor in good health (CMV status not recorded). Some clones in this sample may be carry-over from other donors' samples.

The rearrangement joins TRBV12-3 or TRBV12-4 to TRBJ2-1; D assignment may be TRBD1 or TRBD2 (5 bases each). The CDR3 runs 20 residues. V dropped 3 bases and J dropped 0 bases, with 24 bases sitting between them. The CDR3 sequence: CASSFGAKRVRVSSYNEQFF. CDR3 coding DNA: TGTGCCAGCAGTTTCGGGGCCAAACGCGTCCGGGTCAGCTCCTACAATGAGCAGTTCTTC.

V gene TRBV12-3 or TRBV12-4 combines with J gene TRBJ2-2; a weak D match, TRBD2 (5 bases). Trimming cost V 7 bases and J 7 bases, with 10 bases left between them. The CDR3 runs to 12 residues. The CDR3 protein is CASNREYGELFF. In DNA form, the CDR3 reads TGTGCCAGCAACCGGGAATACGGGGAGCTGTTTTTT.

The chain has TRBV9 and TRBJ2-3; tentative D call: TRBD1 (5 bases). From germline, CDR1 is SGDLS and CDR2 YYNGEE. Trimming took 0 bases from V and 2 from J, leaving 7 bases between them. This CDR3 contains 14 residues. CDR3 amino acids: CASSVEQDTDTQYF. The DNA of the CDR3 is TGTGCCAGCAGCGTAGAACAGGACACAGATACGCAGTATTTT.

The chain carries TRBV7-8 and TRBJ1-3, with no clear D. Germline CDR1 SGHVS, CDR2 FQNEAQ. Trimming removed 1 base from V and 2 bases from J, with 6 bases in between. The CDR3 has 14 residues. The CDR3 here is CASSLDWAGNTIYF. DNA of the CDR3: TGTGCCAGCAGCTTAGATTGGGCTGGAAACACCATATATTTT.

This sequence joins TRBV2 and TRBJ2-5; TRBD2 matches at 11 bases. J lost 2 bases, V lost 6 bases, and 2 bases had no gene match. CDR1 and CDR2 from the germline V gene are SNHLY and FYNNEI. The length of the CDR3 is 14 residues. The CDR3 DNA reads TGTGCCAGCAGCCGACTAGCGGGGCAAGAGACCCAGTACTTC. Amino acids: CASSRLAGQETQYF.

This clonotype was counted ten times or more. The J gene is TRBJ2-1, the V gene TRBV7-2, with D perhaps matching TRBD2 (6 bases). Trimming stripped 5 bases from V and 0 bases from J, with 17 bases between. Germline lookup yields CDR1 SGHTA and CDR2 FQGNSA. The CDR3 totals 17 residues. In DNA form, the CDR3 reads TGTGCCAGCAGCCCCACGGGAGAACTGAGCTCCTACAATGAGCAGTTCTTC. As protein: CASSPTGELSSYNEQFF.

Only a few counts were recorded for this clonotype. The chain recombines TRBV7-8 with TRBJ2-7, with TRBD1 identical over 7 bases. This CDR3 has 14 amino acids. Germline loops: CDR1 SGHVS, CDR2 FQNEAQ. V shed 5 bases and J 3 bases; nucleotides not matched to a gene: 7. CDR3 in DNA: TGTGCCAGCAGCATACCGGGACAGAACTACGAGCAGTACTTC. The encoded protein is CASSIPGQNYEQYF.

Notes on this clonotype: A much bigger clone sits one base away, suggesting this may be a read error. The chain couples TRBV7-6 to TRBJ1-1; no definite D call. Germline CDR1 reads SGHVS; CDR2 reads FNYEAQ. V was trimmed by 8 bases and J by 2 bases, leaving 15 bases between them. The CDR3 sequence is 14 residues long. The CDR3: CASGSTDHNTEAFF. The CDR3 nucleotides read TGTGCCAGCGGCTCGACGGACCATAACACTGAAGCTTTCTTT.

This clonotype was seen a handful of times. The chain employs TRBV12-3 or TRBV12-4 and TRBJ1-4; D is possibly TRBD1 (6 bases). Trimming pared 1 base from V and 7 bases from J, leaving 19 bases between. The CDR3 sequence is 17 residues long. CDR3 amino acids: CASSLDLDRPAREKLFF. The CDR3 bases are TGTGCCAGCAGTTTAGACCTAGACAGGCCGGCCCGTGAAAAACTGTTTTTT.